Given below is one T cell receptor beta chain in context. Its antigen is as yet unknown. The data were taken from a study of shared clonotypes between healthy human individuals. General study results and limits: Investigators expected sequencing depth to affect clonotype sharing among donors. Four donors held about 4.6% of naive CD4 clonotypes in common. Non-shared clonotypes had lower generation probabilities than clonotypes shared by all four sorted-subset donors.

The V and J ends lost 1 base and 3 bases, in that order; junction bases with no gene match: 4. Germline V gene data show CDR1 as SGHDT and CDR2 as YYEEEE. The CDR3 sequence is 16 residues long. Template for every sorted-subset replicate PCR totaled approximately 0.2 ug DNA, 25,000 to 35,000 T cell genomes. Libraries were prepared by immunoSEQ multiplex PCR; TCRdb keeps only in-frame clonotypes and omits some of them. Of a few million clones in the sample, about 92% were seen once. The sequence derives from a man aged 18 to 29 in good health. The rearrangement links TRBV5-6 to TRBJ2-2; 9 bases agree with TRBD1. Sequenced material: naive CD4+ T cells sorted from blood. Described subset: CD45RA+ positively selected. The CDR3 here is CASSLNRGRDTGELFF. In nucleotides, the CDR3 is TGTGCCAGCAGCTTGAACAGGGGGCGGGACACCGGGGAGCTGTTTTTT.